These 24 T cell receptor beta chains came from one sample sequenced in a study of blood T cell repertoires in COVID-19 (TCRdb year 2020). Receptors were amplified or captured by the immunoSEQ multiplex PCR assay. The table was pulled from immuneACCESS by TCRdb, which kept in-frame rearrangements only. Such tables lose some clones; where checked, under half of the loss comes from unresolved V genes, and the rest has no known cause. The table for this sample lists 200,000 to 250,000 clones; around nine tenths of them were counted only once. 3% of the sample belongs to the ten largest clones. The sample taken for sequencing was peripheral blood. Source of these receptors: a man aged 60-69 years with acute or convalescent COVID-19.

This clone was seen more than once but under ten times. The chain joins TRBV29-1 to TRBJ1-2, with D uncertain. The CDR3 spans 13 residues. The germline V gene has CDR1 SQVTM and CDR2 ANQGSEA. The V gene lost 5 bases and the J gene lost 0 bases, with 10 bases spanning the gap. The DNA of the CDR3 is TGCAGCGTTACCGGGAGATCTAACTATGGCTACACCTTC. Amino acids: CSVTGRSNYGYTF.

This chain connects TRBV5-1 to TRBJ1-1; TRBD1 matches 7 bases. The ends lost 0 bases at V and 7 bases at J; junction bases unmatched: 24. The germline CDR1 and CDR2 sequences are SGHRS and YFSETQ. CDR3 length equals 20 residues. In DNA, the CDR3 is TGCGCCAGCAGCTTGGCATCGAGAAAACAGGGGTCACAAAGACGAATTGAAGCTTTCTTT. Protein sequence: CASSLASRKQGSQRRIEAFF.

V usage is TRBV28 and J usage is TRBJ1-1; D perhaps matches TRBD1 (5 bases). Trimming shortened V by 7 bases and J by 1 base, and 13 bases separated the two germline ends. CDR3 size: 14 residues. Germline CDR1 MDHEN, CDR2 SYDVKM. The CDR3 here is CASNPGGTNTEAFF. CDR3 nucleotides: TGTGCCAGCAACCCCGGGGGTACGAACACTGAAGCTTTCTTT.

This clone was recorded only once. The chain employs TRBV6-5 and TRBJ1-5; D might be TRBD1 (6 bases). From germline, CDR1 is MNHEY and CDR2 SVGAGI. The CDR3 consists of 14 residues. The ends were cut back, 7 bases at V and 4 bases at J, with 14 bases in the middle. As DNA, the CDR3 is TGTGCCAGCAACCCACAGGGATGGAATCAGCCCCAGCATTTT. Its protein product is CASNPQGWNQPQHF.

The chain joins TRBV12-3 or TRBV12-4 to TRBJ2-7, with no clear D. The CDR3 has 11 residues. Between the trimmed V and J ends, which lost 6 bases and 3 bases, there was a span of 6 bases. CDR3 in amino acids: CASSQNYEQYF. CDR3 coding DNA: TGTGCCAGCAGCCAGAACTACGAGCAGTACTTC.

The chain is built from TRBV27 and TRBJ2-1; TRBD1 aligns across 7 bases. Losses at the gene ends were 6 bases for V and 11 bases for J; bases not matched to a gene: 13. CDR3 length equals 14 residues. Germline assignment: CDR1 MNHEY and CDR2 SMNVEV (reference sequence). The CDR3, as DNA: TGTGCCAGCAGATACCGGGGCCAGGGACAGAAGCAGTTCTTC. The encoded protein is CASRYRGQGQKQFF.

The V call is TRBV28, the J call TRBJ1-2, with TRBD1 identical over 12 bases. Germline trimming cut 5 bases from V and 5 bases from J; bases unmatched to any gene: 6. Per the germline V gene, CDR1 is MDHEN and CDR2 is SYDVKM. The CDR3 is 15 residues long. For the CDR3, the DNA is TGTGCCAGCAGTGTCGGGACAGGGGGCCTATATGGCTACACCTTC. Residues: CASSVGTGGLYGYTF.

V gene TRBV2 combines with J gene TRBJ1-4; D possibly corresponds to TRBD1 (5 bases). The CDR3 length is 16 residues. V lost 7 bases, J lost 4 bases, and 19 bases lay in between. Germline lookup yields CDR1 SNHLY and CDR2 FYNNEI. The CDR3 sequence is CASTLRQLLDNEKLFF. CDR3 nucleotide sequence: TGTGCCAGCACCCTGAGACAGTTGTTGGATAATGAAAAACTGTTTTTT.

V is TRBV9 and J is TRBJ2-1, with D possibly TRBD2 on 6 matching bases. Trimming took off 3 bases at V and 10 bases at J, with 17 bases between the two ends. The CDR3 is 14 amino acids. Germline-derived CDR1 and CDR2 are SGDLS and YYNGEE. CDR3 nucleotides: TGTGCCAGCAGCGGATCGAGCGCTGGGAGGGAGCAGTTCTTC. It encodes CASSGSSAGREQFF.

The V gene is TRBV3-1 (or the pseudogene TRBV3-2), the J gene TRBJ2-7; tentative D call: TRBD1 (8 bases). Germline CDR1 LGHDT, CDR2 YNNKEL (reference sequence). With 4 bases removed from V and 5 bases from J, the gap between germline ends came to 18 bases. The length of the CDR3 is 15 residues. CDR3 in DNA: TGTGCCAGCAGCCGACCAGCGGGACAGGCCCACGAGCAGTACTTC. Its protein is CASSRPAGQAHEQYF.

V usage is TRBV3-1 (or the pseudogene TRBV3-2) and J usage is TRBJ1-4, with TRBD1 identical over 9 bases. V gave up 4 bases and J gave up 7 bases; unmatched junction bases: 13. From germline, CDR1 is LGHDT and CDR2 YNNKEL (reference sequence). The CDR3 is 17 residues long. The CDR3 loop reads CASSRESGTGSSEKLFF. CDR3 bases: TGTGCCAGCAGCCGAGAATCCGGGACAGGGTCTAGTGAAAAACTGTTTTTT.

The rearrangement uses TRBV3-1 (or the pseudogene TRBV3-2) and TRBJ1-2; tentatively, D is TRBD1 (6 bases). The CDR3 runs 16 residues. V dropped 2 bases and J dropped 6 bases, with 19 bases sitting between them. Germline V gives CDR1 LGHDT, CDR2 YNNKEL (reference sequence). Written as DNA, the CDR3 is TGTGCCAGCAGCCAACTATTAAGGGGCAGGGGTCATGGCTACACCTTC. Encoded protein: CASSQLLRGRGHGYTF.

This chain links TRBV7-6 with TRBJ1-5; 9 positions match TRBD1. CDR1 and CDR2 from the germline V gene are SGHVS and FNYEAQ. The trim removed 5 bases at V and 7 bases at J, leaving 9 bases unmatched. This CDR3 spans 15 amino acids. In DNA form, the CDR3 reads TGTGCCAGCAGCCTTGGACAGGGGCGAGGCCAGCCCCAGCATTTT. Translating gives CASSLGQGRGQPQHF.

This clone is a singleton in its sample. This rearrangement joins TRBV5-4 to TRBJ1-5; D is uncertain. The V gene's germline CDR1 is SGHNT and CDR2 YYREEE (reference sequence). The CDR3 contains 14 residues. V lost 5 bases and J 3 bases, leaving 12 bases between the germline ends. Here the CDR3 reads CASRPDGVNQPQHF. In DNA, the CDR3 is TGTGCCAGCAGACCCGACGGGGTCAATCAGCCCCAGCATTTT.

This chain uses TRBV15 with TRBJ1-3, with TRBD1 identical over 12 bases. The CDR3 length is 19 residues. CDR1 is LNHNV, CDR2 YYDKDF, per germline (reference sequence). The V and J ends lost 1 base and 4 bases, in that order; junction bases with no gene match: 11. CDR3 protein: CATSRGRDRGQSVGNTIYF. In DNA, the CDR3 is TGTGCCACCAGCAGAGGACGGGACAGGGGGCAATCAGTCGGAAACACCATATATTTT.

The genes are TRBV19 and TRBJ2-7; TRBD1 agrees at 7 bases. The CDR3 contains 14 residues. The V gene end was trimmed by 3 bases and the J gene end by 3 bases; junction bases not matched to a gene: 5. Germline V gene sequence: CDR1 LNHDA, CDR2 SQIVND (reference sequence). Here the CDR3 DNA reads TGTGCCAGTAGTATCGAGGCAGGGGGCTACGAGCAGTACTTC. Encoded protein: CASSIEAGGYEQYF.

This clone was seen just once. The chain uses TRBV6-5 and TRBJ2-2, with TRBD1 matching 8 bases. CDR3 length equals 14 residues. CDR1 and CDR2 from the germline V gene are MNHEY and SVGAGI. With V trimmed by 8 bases and J by 2 bases, 4 bases remained unmatched. CDR3 nucleotide sequence: TGTGCCAGCCTACAGGGGGGCAACACCGGGGAGCTGTTTTTT. Protein: CASLQGGNTGELFF.

CDR3 bases: TGTGCCAGCAAAGAGTTCGGGAGTACTGAAGCTTTCTTT. It is translated as CASKEFGSTEAFF. The chain couples TRBV2 to TRBJ1-1; D remains ambiguous. This CDR3 comprises 13 residues. The V end lost 7 bases, the J end lost 5 bases, and 14 bases lay between the germline ends. CDR1 and CDR2 from the germline V gene are SNHLY and FYNNEI.

The J gene is TRBJ1-6, the V gene TRBV7-8; the D is unclear. This CDR3 has 15 amino acids. V shed 3 bases and J shed 6 bases, with 12 bases lying between them. Germline loops: CDR1 SGHVS, CDR2 FQNEAQ. The CDR3 is CASSFAGARNSPLHF. In DNA, the CDR3 is TGTGCCAGCAGCTTTGCGGGAGCCCGTAATTCACCCCTCCACTTT.

This clone was found once. This chain joins TRBV6-5 and TRBJ2-1; TRBD1 matches at 10 bases. The CDR3 consists of 16 residues. CDR1 is MNHEY, CDR2 SVGAGI, per germline. V gave up 2 bases and J gave up 7 bases; unmatched junction bases: 8. CDR3 loop: CASSYPTRTGGNEQFF. CDR3 nucleotides: TGTGCCAGCAGTTACCCCACCCGGACAGGGGGGAATGAGCAGTTCTTC.

The V gene is TRBV5-1, the J gene TRBJ2-7, with 9 bases matching TRBD1. This CDR3 is built from 16 residues. Germline trimming cut 0 bases from V and 5 bases from J; bases unmatched to any gene: 9. Germline V gene data show CDR1 as SGHRS and CDR2 as YFSETQ. CDR3 in DNA: TGCGCCAGCAGCTTGGAGGGGACAGGGAGATTGGACGAGCAGTACTTC. Translating it yields CASSLEGTGRLDEQYF. Full variable domain (remainder filled in from reference TRBV5-1 and TRBJ2-7): KAGVTQTPRYLIKTRGQQVTLSCSPISGHRSVSWYQQTPGQGLQFLFEYFSETQRNKGNFPGRFSGRQFSNSRSEMNVSTLELGDSALYLCASSLEGTGRLDEQYFGPGTRLTVT.

The V and J genes are TRBV7-8 and TRBJ2-3, with D maybe TRBD1 (6 bases). The V end lost 2 bases, the J end lost 2 bases, and 11 bases lay between the germline ends. Germline V gene data show CDR1 as SGHVS and CDR2 as FQNEAQ. The CDR3 loop spans 15 amino acids. CDR3 region: CASSLQGRDTDTQYF. In DNA, the CDR3 is TGTGCCAGCAGCTTACAGGGGAGAGACACAGATACGCAGTATTTT.

This clone was seen a single time. The V call is TRBV6-5, the J call TRBJ2-3; a possible D gene is TRBD2 (5 bases). The CDR3 extends over 12 amino acids. Germline V gives CDR1 MNHEY, CDR2 SVGAGI. Trimming took 8 bases from V and 5 from J, leaving 11 bases between them. CDR3 sequence (DNA): TGTGCCAGCCGGGATCTCGGAGATACGCAGTATTTT. Translating it yields CASRDLGDTQYF.

The gene calls are TRBV19 and TRBJ2-5, with 8 nucleotides matching TRBD1. The CDR3 is 16 amino acids. The germline V gene has CDR1 LNHDA and CDR2 SQIVND (reference sequence). The trim removed 4 bases at V and 5 bases at J, leaving 12 bases unmatched. The CDR3 bases are TGTGCCAGTAGTAATTGGGCAGGGGGCTCCCGGGAGACCCAGTACTTC. Protein sequence: CASSNWAGGSRETQYF.